This T cell receptor (beta chain) was profiled in a study of cytomegalovirus exposure and HLA in healthy donors (dated by TCRdb to about 2017). For the study in its entirety: In an earlier analysis of fewer than 750 of the donors, under 300 Gb of sequence data and 90 million to 120 million unique TCR beta sequences from about 179 million T cells were reported. Using immunosequencing, the study profiled T cell repertoires from some 670 subjects and related those repertoires to cytomegalovirus serostatus. Across about 380 genotyped donors of the cohort, an average of roughly 250,000 unique TCR beta nucleotide sequences per donor were sequenced, and roughly a sixth of those sequences were non-productive. A later analysis re-analyzed previously published TCR beta repertoires from approximately 700 donors and added high-resolution HLA genotyping to study TCR occurrence patterns. A later genetic analysis used genome-wide SNP genotypes for about 65% of the 666 donors, treating that subset as a discovery cohort. About 300 gigabases of sequencing data and approximately 93 million unique TCR sequences were included in an early release covering 500 to 750 HLA-typed donors. Class I and class II HLA loci were covered by the typing at four-digit resolution. Besides the first cohort of approximately 710 subjects, a separate validation cohort made up of about 120 different subjects was used. Because of strong linkage in the cohort, a handful of DR-DQ haplotypes were treated as single units for association and clustering. Every repertoire in the discovery cohort had been generated on one and the same sequencing platform. The study combined high-throughput TCR immunosequencing, statistical association of individual TCRs with disease status, and machine learning to predict cytomegalovirus infection status. The study aimed to test whether cataloging public T cell receptors could reveal signatures of past pathogen exposure. An earlier analysis of 500 to 650 of the donors applied high-throughput TCR beta sequencing to assess whether each TCR beta V gene segment acted as functional or pseudogenic. Typing coverage differed by locus: A, B, C, DRB1 and DQB1 were typed in roughly 629-630 donors, DQA1 in roughly 510, DPA1 in over 600, and DPB1 in approximately 450. Donor age, sex, ethnicity and CMV serostatus were compiled alongside the repertoire data. Rather than drawing on any new phenotypic data, the later analysis identified candidate immune exposures from TCR beta sequences and the way those sequences occurred across donors. Of the approximately 400 genotyped donors, 81% fell in the genetic ancestry cluster associated with self-reported Caucasian donors.

In total, roughly 670 healthy bone marrow donors made up the cohort. At the time of sampling, every cohort member was nominally healthy, though immune exposures that went unrecorded were likely present. The donor was CMV seropositive and belonged to the group of more than 250 seropositive cohort members. A peripheral blood sample was collected from each donor, and TCR beta sequencing was performed on peripheral blood mononuclear cells. Genomic DNA extraction from the blood cell samples was performed with the Qiagen DNeasy Blood Extraction Kit. With respect to this clone: Its antigen is unknown.

General study outcomes and caveats: When HLA alleles, especially DR and DQ, strongly co-occurred, attributing TCR associations to individual alleles was difficult. A few of the identified cytomegalovirus-associated TCR beta chains were confirmed in vitro to be specific for cytomegalovirus antigens. A further reported finding was that TCR beta sequences accurately predicted the HLA-A and HLA-B alleles for most subjects in the first cohort. An earlier analysis of some 590 of the donors showed that most TCR beta V segments appeared in productive rearrangements either about 87% or about 30% of the time, which broadly matched IMGT annotations. This cohort had only TCR beta chains sequenced, and the lack of alpha or paired-chain data limited which features could be detected. A group of highly shared sequence variants was considered likely to be a technical artifact of the sequencing pipeline. According to a later analysis, TCR association rates differed among HLA loci, with DRB1 alleles showing the most associated TCRs and HLA-C alleles showing the fewest. In a later genetic analysis, a missense DCLRE1C variant was associated with V-gene and J-gene trimming of TCR beta chains, and the association was replicated in an independent cohort. Specific HLA alleles were associated with some 15,000 TCR beta sequences at a false discovery rate of 0.05 in a later analysis. Several of the top co-occurrence clusters appeared to be linked to parvovirus B19, influenza, CMV and Epstein-Barr virus, according to a later analysis. In a later analysis, most CMV-associated TCR beta chains were found to appear HLA-restricted, with HLA associations seemingly driven largely by CMV exposure. Across donors, most TCR sequences were observed very rarely, whereas some public TCRs were present in many individuals. Linkage disequilibrium might explain the correlated functional status among segregating V segments, but an unknown experimental factor could not be ruled out. A later analysis found that HLA-associated TCR beta chains were more clonally expanded and had lower generation probabilities than equally common non-associated chains. Because counts were too low, roughly 18 rarely observed V segments, including chromosome 9 orphons, were left out of the earlier analysis of a few hundred of the donors. Because HLA typing was missing for some donors at each locus, association tests included only the typed subset. It was suggested by the authors that the approach could potentially be generalized to other disease states and immunological phenotypes. According to a later genetic analysis, donors in an Asian-associated ancestry cluster had fewer N-insertions in productive TCRs than the approximately 650-donor mean. Presence/absence analyses assumed roughly uniform sequencing depth across donors, an assumption that may not hold. CMV serostatus was the only immune exposure information available for the cohort. In both the original and validation cohorts, the classifier was reported to diagnose cytomegalovirus status with high specificity and sensitivity. In the study, 150 to 200 TCR beta chains were listed as associated with cytomegalovirus.

The library was generated by the immunoSEQ multiplex PCR assay. For the multiplex PCR, a mixture combining 60 forward primers for TCR Vbeta segments and 13 reverse primers for TCR Jbeta segments was used. The CDR3 region of rearranged TCR beta genes was amplified from genomic DNA by a multiplex PCR assay. Amplified TCR beta libraries were sequenced as 87-base-pair reads on the Illumina HiSeq System. The published analysis was carried out like this. Across the 500 to 850 repertoires, a later analysis counted tens of millions of unique TCR beta chains, 9.5 million to 12 million of which were shared by at least two donors. A nearest-neighbor algorithm error-corrected the raw reads and collapsed the reads into unique sequences, merging closely related sequences to remove PCR and sequencing errors. To assign V, D and J gene segments, CDR3 sequences were aligned to IMGT reference sequences. For a sequence to be retained, a match of at least six nucleotides to both a V gene segment and a J gene segment was required. Rearrangements were called productive when the CDR3 lacked stop codons and stayed in frame with V and J; all others were non-productive. Following IMGT convention, CDR3 was defined as the stretch from the second conserved V-encoded cysteine to the conserved J-encoded phenylalanine. The earlier analysis of about 590 of the donors excluded sequences that lacked an unambiguous match to a single V gene segment. An earlier analysis of under 750 of the donors called V segments functional above 56.7% productive rearrangements and segregating when the between-donor standard deviation exceeded 5%. A statistical classification framework was developed to diagnose cytomegalovirus status using the catalog of TCR beta chain sequences. In a later analysis, TCR nucleotide sequences were compared against IMGT/GENE-DB human TR gene sequences so that V and J genes could be assigned. In a later analysis, CDR3 sequences and most-parsimonious VDJ recombination scenarios were assigned using the TCRdist pipeline. In a later analysis, every TCR beta chain was defined by the combination of its CDR3 amino acid sequence and its V-gene family, and reads without a unique V-gene family were dropped. A later analysis removed 592 highly shared, low-generation-probability nucleotide sequences to deal with suspected cross-contamination and a sequencing artifact. A later analysis calculated a clonal expansion index for each public chain from normalized within-repertoire ranks of inferred template counts. Generation probabilities in a later analysis came from a VDJ recombination model fitted to out-of-frame rearrangements, and those results were checked against IGoR. Hypergeometric tests were used in a later analysis to score TCR-TCR, TCR-HLA and TCR-CMV co-occurrence, with a repertoire-size bias correction applied to the TCR pairs. False discovery rates were estimated in a later analysis by permuting HLA or CMV assignments 20 times. A later analysis grouped co-occurring TCRs with DBSCAN, adding TCRdist sequence similarity when clustering within HLA-allele-positive subsets. For co-occurrence clustering, repertoires with fewer than 30,000 or more than 120,000 public chains were excluded, along with roughly 5 repertoires with anomalous nucleotide sharing. What TCRdb holds here is the immuneACCESS table cut down to in-frame rearrangements. Part of the clones is not present; checked against another copy, under half of the missing clones reflect an unresolved V gene, and the others are unexplained. That table gives V, J and clone size, and the DNA gave D and trimming. The sample table gives around 75,000 clones. The top ten clones comprise approximately 15% of the sample.

Sample: PBMCs. The sequence was obtained from a man aged 50-60 years in good health and CMV-seropositive.

The sequenced DNA: TGTGCCAGCAGCTTCGGACCGACTAGCGTCTACGAGCAGTACTTC. Its protein reads: CASSFGPTSVYEQYF. The chain is encoded by TRBV5-6 joined to TRBJ2-7; TRBD2 lines up with 8 middle nucleotides. Spanning cysteine to phenylalanine, the CDR3 consists of 15 amino acids. The DNA shown is the 45-base CDR3, in frame from base 1. Ends trimmed: V by 2 bases, J by 3 bases; bases unmatched to a gene: 7. CDR1 is given as SGHDT and CDR2 as YYEEEE, both from the germline V gene.